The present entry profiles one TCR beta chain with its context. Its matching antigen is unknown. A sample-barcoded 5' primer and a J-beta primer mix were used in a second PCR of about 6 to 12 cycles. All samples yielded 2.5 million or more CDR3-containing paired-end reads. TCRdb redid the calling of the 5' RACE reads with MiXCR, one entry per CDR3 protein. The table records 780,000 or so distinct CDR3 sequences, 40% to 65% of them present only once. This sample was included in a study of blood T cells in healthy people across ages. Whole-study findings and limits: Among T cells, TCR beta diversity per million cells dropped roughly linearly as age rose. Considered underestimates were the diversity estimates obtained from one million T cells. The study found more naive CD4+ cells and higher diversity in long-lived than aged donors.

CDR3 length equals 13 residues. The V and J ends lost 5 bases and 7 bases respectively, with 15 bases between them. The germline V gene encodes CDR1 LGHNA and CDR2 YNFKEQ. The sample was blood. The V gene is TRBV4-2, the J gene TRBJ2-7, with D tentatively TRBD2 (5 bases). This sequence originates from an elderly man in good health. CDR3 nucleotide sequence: TGTGCCAGCAGCGCCGGGATGACCAATGAGCAGTACTTC. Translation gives CASSAGMTNEQYF.